This TCR beta chain was recovered during a study of technical replicates of blood from several donors. The repertoire was sequenced with immunoSEQ multiplex PCR; TCRdb's copy has only in-frame clones and lacks some. This sample yields tens of thousands of clones, of which approximately 97% are seen a single time; approximately 0.21% belongs to the top ten. This CDR3 comprises 14 residues. V was clipped by 8 bases and J by 2 bases, with 15 bases between them. Germline-derived CDR1 and CDR2 are KGHSH and LQKENI. Sequencing input: T cells isolated from PBMCs. This chain connects TRBV18 to TRBJ1-2; D not certain. The clonotype was recovered from a human donor in good health. The CDR3 protein is CASLVGQTNYGYTF. The CDR3 DNA reads TGTGCCAGCCTTGTGGGTCAGACAAACTATGGCTACACCTTC.